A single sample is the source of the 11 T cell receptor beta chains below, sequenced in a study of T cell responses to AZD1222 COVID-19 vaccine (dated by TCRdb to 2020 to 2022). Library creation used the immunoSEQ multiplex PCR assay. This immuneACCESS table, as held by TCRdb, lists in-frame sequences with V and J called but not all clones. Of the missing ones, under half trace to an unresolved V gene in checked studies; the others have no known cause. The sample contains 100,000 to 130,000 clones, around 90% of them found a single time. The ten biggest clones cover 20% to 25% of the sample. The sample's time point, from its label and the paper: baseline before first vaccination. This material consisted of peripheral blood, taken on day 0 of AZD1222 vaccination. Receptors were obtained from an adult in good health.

In nucleotides, the CDR3 is TGTGCTAGTGGTTTGGGGACTAGCGGGATCGCCGGGGAGCTGTTTTTT. Encoded protein: CASGLGTSGIAGELFF. The rearrangement joins TRBV12-5 to TRBJ2-2; 12 positions agree with TRBD2. Per the germline V gene, CDR1 is LGHNT and CDR2 is FRNRAP. The CDR3 contains 16 residues. Trimming removed 1 base from V and 6 bases from J; junction bases left unmatched: 3.

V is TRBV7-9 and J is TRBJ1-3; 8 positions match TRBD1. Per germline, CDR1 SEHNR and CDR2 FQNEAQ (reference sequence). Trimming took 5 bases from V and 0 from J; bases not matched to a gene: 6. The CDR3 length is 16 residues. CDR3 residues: CASSSTGQGSGNTIYF. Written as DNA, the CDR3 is TGTGCCAGCAGCAGTACTGGACAGGGCTCTGGAAACACCATATATTTT.

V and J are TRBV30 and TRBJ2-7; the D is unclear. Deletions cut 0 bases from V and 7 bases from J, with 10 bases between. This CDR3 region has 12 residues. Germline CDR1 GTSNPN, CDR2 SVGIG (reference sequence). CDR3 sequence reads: CAWSVTAREQYF. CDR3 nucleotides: TGTGCCTGGAGTGTAACGGCTAGAGAGCAGTACTTC.

CDR3 nucleotide sequence: TGTGCCAGCAGCTTGGTAGGACAGGGCTCAAGTTACATTCAGTACTTC. It encodes CASSLVGQGSSYIQYF. V gene TRBV5-6 combines with J gene TRBJ2-4; TRBD1 agrees at 8 bases. Germline V gives CDR1 SGHDT, CDR2 YYEEEE. V gave up 0 bases and J gave up 8 bases; unmatched junction bases: 10. CDR3 length: 16 amino acids.

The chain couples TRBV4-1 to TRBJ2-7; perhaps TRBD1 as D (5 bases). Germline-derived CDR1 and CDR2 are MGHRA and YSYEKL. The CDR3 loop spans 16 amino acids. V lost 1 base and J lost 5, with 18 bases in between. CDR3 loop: CASSQASQGHIHEQYF. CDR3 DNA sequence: TGCGCCAGCAGCCAAGCTTCCCAGGGTCACATACACGAGCAGTACTTC.

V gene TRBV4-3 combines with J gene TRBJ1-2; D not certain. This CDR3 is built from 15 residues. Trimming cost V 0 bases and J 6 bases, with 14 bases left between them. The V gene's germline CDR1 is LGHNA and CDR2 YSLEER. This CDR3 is CASSQEAHVADGYTF. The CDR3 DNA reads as TGCGCCAGCAGCCAAGAAGCCCATGTTGCAGATGGCTACACCTTC.

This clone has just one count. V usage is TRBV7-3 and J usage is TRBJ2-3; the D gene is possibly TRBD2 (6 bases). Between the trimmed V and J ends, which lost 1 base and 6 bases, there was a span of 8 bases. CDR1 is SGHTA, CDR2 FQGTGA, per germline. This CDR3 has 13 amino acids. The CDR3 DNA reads TGTGCCAGCAGCTTAAGGCGGGACGATACGCAGTATTTT. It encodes CASSLRRDDTQYF.

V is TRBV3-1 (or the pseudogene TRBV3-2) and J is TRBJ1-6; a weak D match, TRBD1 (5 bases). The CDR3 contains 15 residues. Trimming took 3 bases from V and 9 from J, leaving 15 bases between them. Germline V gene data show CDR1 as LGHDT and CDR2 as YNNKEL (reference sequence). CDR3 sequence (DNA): TGTGCCAGCAGCCACCTGACAGCTTTTGGTTCACCCCTCCACTTT. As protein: CASSHLTAFGSPLHF.

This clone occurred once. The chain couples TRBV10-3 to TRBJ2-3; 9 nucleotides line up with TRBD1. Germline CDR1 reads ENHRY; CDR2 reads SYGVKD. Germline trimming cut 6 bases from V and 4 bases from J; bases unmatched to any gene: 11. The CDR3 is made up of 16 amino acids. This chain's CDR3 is CAIRDIDRGGADTQYF. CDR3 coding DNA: TGTGCCATCAGGGACATTGACAGGGGGGGAGCAGATACGCAGTATTTT.

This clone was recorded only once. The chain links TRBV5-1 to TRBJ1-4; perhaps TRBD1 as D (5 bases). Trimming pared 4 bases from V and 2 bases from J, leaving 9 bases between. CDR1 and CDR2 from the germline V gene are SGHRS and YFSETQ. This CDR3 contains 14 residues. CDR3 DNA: TGCGCCAGCAGCCAGACAGCGACTAATGAAAAACTGTTTTTT. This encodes CASSQTATNEKLFF.

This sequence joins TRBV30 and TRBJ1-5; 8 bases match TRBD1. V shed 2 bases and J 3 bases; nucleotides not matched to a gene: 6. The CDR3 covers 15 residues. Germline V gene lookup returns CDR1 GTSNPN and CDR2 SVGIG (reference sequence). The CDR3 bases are TGTGCCTGGAGTAACCGGGACAGGCCCAATCAGCCCCAGCATTTT. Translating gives CAWSNRDRPNQPQHF.